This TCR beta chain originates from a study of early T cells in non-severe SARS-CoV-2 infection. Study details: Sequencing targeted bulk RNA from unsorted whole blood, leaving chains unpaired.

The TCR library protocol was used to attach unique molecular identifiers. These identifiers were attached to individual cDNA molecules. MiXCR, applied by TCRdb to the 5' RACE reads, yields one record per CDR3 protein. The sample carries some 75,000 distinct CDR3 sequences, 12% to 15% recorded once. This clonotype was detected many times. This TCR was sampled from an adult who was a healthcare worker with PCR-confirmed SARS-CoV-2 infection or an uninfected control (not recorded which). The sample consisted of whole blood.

The CDR3 is CASSLLNNEQFF. In DNA form, the CDR3 reads TGTGCCAGTAGTCTTTTAAACAATGAGCAGTTCTTC. The rearrangement joins TRBV19 to TRBJ2-1; D uncertain. Germline lookup yields CDR1 LNHDA and CDR2 SQIVND (reference sequence). V dropped 5 bases and J dropped 5 bases, with 7 bases sitting between them. The CDR3 loop spans 12 amino acids.